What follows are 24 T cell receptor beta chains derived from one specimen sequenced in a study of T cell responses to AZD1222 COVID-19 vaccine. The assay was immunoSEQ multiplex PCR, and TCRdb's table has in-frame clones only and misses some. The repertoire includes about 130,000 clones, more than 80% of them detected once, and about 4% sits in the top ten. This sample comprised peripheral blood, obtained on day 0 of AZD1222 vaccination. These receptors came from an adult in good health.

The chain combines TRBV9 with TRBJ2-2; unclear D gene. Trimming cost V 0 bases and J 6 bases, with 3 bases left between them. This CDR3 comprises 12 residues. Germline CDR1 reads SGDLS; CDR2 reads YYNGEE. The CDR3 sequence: CASSVAAGELFF. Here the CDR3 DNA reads TGTGCCAGCAGCGTAGCAGCCGGGGAGCTGTTTTTT.

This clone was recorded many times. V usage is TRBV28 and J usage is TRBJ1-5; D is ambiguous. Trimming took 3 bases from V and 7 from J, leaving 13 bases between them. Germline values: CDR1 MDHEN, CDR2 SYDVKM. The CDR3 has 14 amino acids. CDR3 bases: TGTGCCAGCAGTTTTCATGAGGGAGGGCAGCCCCAGCATTTT. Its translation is CASSFHEGGQPQHF.

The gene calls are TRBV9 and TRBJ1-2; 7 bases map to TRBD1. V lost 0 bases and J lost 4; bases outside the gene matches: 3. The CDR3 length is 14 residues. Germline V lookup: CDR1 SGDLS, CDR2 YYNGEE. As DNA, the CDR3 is TGTGCCAGCAGCGTAGGAGGGGGCAGCTATGGCTACACCTTC. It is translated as CASSVGGGSYGYTF.

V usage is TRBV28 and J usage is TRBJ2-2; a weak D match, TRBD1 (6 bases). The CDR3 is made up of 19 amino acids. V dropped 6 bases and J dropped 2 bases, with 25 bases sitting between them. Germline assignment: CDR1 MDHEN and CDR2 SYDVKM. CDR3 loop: CASRHNPWDIVTNTGELFF. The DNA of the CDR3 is TGTGCCAGCAGGCACAACCCGTGGGACATCGTAACCAACACCGGGGAGCTGTTTTTT.

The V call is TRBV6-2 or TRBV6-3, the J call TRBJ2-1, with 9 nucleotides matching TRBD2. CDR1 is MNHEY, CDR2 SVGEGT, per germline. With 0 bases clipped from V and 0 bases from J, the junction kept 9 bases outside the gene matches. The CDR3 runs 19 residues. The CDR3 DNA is TGTGCCAGCAGTTACTCAGCTAGCGGGGTCATTCGCTCCTACAATGAGCAGTTCTTC. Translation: CASSYSASGVIRSYNEQFF.

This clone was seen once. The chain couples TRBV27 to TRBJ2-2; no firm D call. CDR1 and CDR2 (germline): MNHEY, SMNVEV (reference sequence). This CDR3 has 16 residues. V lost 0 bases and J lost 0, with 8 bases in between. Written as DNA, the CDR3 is TGTGCCAGCAGTTTATCCGGCAGGTCGAACACCGGGGAGCTGTTTTTT. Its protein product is CASSLSGRSNTGELFF.

The CDR3 coding sequence is TGTGCCAGTAGTACCCAGACTAGCGGCCAAGAGACCCAGTACTTC. It yields the protein CASSTQTSGQETQYF. This chain connects TRBV19 to TRBJ2-5, with 9 bases aligning to TRBD2. Germline CDR1 is LNHDA and CDR2 is SQIVND (reference sequence). The CDR3 runs to 15 residues. Losses at the gene ends were 4 bases for V and 1 base for J; bases not matched to a gene: 4. The full variable domain, completed using reference TRBV19 and TRBJ2-5, is DGGITQSPKYLFRKEGQNVTLSCEQNLNHDAMYWYRQDPGQGLRLIYYSQIVNDFQKGDIAEGYSVSREKKESFPLTVTSAQKNPTAFYLCASSTQTSGQETQYFGPGTRLLVL.

The CDR3 region is CASSQDRGQGGYTF. The CDR3 coding sequence is TGTGCCAGCAGCCAAGACAGGGGGCAAGGAGGCTACACCTTC. The V call is TRBV4-2, the J call TRBJ1-2; 8 nucleotides agree with TRBD1. The CDR3 is 14 amino acids. Losses at the gene ends were 0 bases for V and 8 bases for J; bases not matched to a gene: 5. Germline V gene sequence: CDR1 LGHNA, CDR2 YNFKEQ.

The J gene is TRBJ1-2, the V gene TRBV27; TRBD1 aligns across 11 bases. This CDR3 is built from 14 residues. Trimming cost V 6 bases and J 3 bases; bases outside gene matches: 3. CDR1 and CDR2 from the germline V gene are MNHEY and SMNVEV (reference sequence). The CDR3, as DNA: TGTGCCAGCAGACGGACAGGGGGCGACTATGGCTACACCTTC. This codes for CASRRTGGDYGYTF.

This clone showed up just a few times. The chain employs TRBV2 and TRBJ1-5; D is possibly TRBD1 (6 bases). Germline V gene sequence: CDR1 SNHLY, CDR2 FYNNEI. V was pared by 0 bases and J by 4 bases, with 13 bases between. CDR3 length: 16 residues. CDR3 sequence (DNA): TGTGCCAGCAGTGAAGCCTTCGGGACAAGGAATCAGCCCCAGCATTTT. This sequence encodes CASSEAFGTRNQPQHF. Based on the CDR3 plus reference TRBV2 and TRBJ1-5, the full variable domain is EPEVTQTPSHQVTQMGQEVILRCVPISNHLYFYWYRQILGQKVEFLVSFYNNEISEKSEIFDDQFSVERPDGSNFTLKIRSTKLEDSAMYFCASSEAFGTRNQPQHFGDGTRLSIL.

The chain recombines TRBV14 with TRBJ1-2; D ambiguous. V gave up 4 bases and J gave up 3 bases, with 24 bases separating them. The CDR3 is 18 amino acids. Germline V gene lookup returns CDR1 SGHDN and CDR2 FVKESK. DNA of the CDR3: TGTGCCAGCAGCCGGAGGGCAGGAGGGTCCTTGGGAGACTATGGCTACACCTTC. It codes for CASSRRAGGSLGDYGYTF.

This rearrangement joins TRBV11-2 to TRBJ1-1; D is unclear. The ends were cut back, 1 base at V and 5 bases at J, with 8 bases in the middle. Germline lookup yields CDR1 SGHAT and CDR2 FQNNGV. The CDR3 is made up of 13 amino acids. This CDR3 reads CASSLVGVTEAFF. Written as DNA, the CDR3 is TGTGCCAGCAGCTTAGTTGGGGTTACTGAAGCTTTCTTT.

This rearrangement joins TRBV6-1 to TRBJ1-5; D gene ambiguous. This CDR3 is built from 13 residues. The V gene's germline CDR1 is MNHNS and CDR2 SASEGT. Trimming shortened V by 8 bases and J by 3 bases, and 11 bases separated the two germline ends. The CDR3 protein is CASEKGNNQPQHF. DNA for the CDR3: TGTGCCAGCGAAAAAGGAAACAATCAGCCCCAGCATTTT.

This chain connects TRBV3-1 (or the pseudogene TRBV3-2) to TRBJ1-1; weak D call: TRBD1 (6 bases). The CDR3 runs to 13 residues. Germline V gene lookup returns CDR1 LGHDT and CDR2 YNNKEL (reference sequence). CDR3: CASEAKRGTEAFF. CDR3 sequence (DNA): TGTGCGAGCGAGGCCAAAAGGGGGACTGAAGCTTTCTTT.

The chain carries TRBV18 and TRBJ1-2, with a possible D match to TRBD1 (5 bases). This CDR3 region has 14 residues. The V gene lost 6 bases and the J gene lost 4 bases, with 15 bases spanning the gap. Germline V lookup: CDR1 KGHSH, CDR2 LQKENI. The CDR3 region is CASSRTPGSYGYTF. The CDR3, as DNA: TGTGCCAGCTCCCGTACCCCAGGGAGCTATGGCTACACCTTC. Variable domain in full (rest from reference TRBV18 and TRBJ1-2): NAGVMQNPRHLVRRRGQEARLRCSPMKGHSHVYWYRQLPEEGLKFMVYLQKENIIDESGMPKERFSAEFPKEGPSILRIQQVVRGDSAAYFCASSRTPGSYGYTFGSGTRLTVV.

CDR3 sequence reads: CASSLVGGREQYF. CDR3 sequence (DNA): TGTGCCAGCAGCTTAGTCGGAGGTAGGGAGCAGTACTTC. V and J are TRBV7-2 and TRBJ2-7; D may be TRBD2 (5 bases). Per the germline V gene, CDR1 is SGHTA and CDR2 is FQGNSA. The V end lost 1 base, the J end lost 7 bases, and 11 bases lay between the germline ends. The CDR3 length is 13 residues. Full variable domain (rest looked up from reference TRBV7-2 and TRBJ2-7): GAGVSQSPSNKVTEKGKDVELRCDPISGHTALYWYRQSLGQGLEFLIYFQGNSAPDKSGLPSDRFSAERTGGSVSTLTIQRTQQEDSAVYLCASSLVGGREQYFGPGTRLTVT.

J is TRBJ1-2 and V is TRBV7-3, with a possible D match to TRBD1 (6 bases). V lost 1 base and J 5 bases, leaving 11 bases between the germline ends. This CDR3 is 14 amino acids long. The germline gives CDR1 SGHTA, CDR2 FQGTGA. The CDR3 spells CASSLRTGNYGYTF. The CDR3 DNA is TGTGCCAGCAGCTTAAGAACAGGGAATTATGGCTACACCTTC.

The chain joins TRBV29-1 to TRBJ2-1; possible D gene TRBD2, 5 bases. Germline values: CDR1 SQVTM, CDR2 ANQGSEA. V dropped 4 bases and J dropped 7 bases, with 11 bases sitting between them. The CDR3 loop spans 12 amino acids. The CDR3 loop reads CSVGEGGNEQFF. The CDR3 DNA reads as TGCAGCGTTGGTGAGGGTGGGAATGAGCAGTTCTTC.

The CDR3 here is CASNPGSSYNEQFF. For the CDR3, the DNA is TGTGCCAGCAACCCGGGGAGCTCCTACAATGAGCAGTTCTTC. This rearrangement joins TRBV6-2 or TRBV6-3 to TRBJ2-1; D is perhaps TRBD2 (5 bases). The V and J ends lost 7 bases and 0 bases respectively, with 10 bases between them. Per germline, CDR1 MNHEY and CDR2 SVGEGT. The CDR3 sequence is 14 residues long.

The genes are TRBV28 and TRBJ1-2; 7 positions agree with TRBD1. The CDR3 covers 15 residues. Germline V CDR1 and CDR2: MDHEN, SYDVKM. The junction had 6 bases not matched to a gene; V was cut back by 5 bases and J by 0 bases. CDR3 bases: TGTGCCAGCAGTCGAGGGGACAGCCCTAACTATGGCTACACCTTC. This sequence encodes CASSRGDSPNYGYTF.

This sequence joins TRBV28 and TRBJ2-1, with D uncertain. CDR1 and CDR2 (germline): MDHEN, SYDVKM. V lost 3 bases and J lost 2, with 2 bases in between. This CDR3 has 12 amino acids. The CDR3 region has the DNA TGTGCCAGCAGTTTGACCTACAATGAGCAGTTCTTC. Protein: CASSLTYNEQFF.

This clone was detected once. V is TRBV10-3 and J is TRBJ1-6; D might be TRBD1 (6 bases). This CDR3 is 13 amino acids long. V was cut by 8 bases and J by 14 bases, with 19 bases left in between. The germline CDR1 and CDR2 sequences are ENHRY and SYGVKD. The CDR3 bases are TGTGCCATCCAGGACAGTAGTATGGTGACCCTCCACTTT. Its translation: CAIQDSSMVTLHF.

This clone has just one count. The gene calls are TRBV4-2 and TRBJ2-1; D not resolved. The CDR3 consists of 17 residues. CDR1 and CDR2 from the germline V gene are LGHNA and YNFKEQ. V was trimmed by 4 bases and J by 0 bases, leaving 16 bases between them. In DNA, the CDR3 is TGTGCCAGCAGCCCAAGTATAAGGTGGACCTCCTACAATGAGCAGTTCTTC. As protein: CASSPSIRWTSYNEQFF.

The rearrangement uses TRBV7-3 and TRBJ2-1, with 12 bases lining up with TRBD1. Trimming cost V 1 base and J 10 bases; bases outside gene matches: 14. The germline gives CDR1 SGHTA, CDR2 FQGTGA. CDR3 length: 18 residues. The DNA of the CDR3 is TGTGCCAGCAGCTTAATGAGCGGGACAGGGGGCCGGGTTGGAGAGCAGTTCTTC. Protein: CASSLMSGTGGRVGEQFF.